The rows below give T cell receptor beta chains drawn from one sample of a study of T cell responses to AZD1222 COVID-19 vaccine. The table came from immunoSEQ multiplex PCR; TCRdb's copy has only in-frame clones and leaves some out. The table includes some 64,000 clones, about nine tenths detected once. The sample here was peripheral blood, taken 28 days after the second dose of the MenACWY control vaccine. These TCRs come from an adult who received the MenACWY meningococcal vaccine as a control. CDR3s include the opening cysteine and the closing phenylalanine or tryptophan. D genes are given only for firm matches. Size tells how often a clone was seen (once, few, many) or the class of an expanded clone, and some rows leave it out.

V	D	J	size	DNA	CDR3
TRBV18	TRBD1	TRBJ1-5	NA	TGTGCCAGCTCACCGGACAGGAACAATCAGCCCCAGCATTTT	CASSPDRNNQPQHF
TRBV6-5	NA	TRBJ1-6	NA	TGTGCCAGCAGTTACTCATCTAAATCTTATAATTCACCCCTCCACTTT	CASSYSSKSYNSPLHF
TRBV5-1	NA	TRBJ2-5	NA	TGCGCCAGCAGCTTGATAGGACTAAACGCCGAGACCCAGTACTTC	CASSLIGLNAETQYF
TRBV5-6	NA	TRBJ1-2	NA	TGTGCCAGCAGCTTGACTGCAGGGTTTGTCTATGGCTACACCTTC	CASSLTAGFVYGYTF
TRBV9	NA	TRBJ2-7	NA	TGTGCCAGCAGCGTAACCAGCGGGCCTTACGAGCAGTACTTC	CASSVTSGPYEQYF
TRBV5-6	TRBD1	TRBJ2-6	NA	TGTGCCAGCAGCAGTCCGGGACAGGGAGTTTCTGGGGCCAACGTCCTGACTTTC	CASSSPGQGVSGANVLTF
TRBV30	NA	TRBJ2-7	NA	TGTGCCTGGAGTGTATCCTCCTACGAGCAGTACTTC	CAWSVSSYEQYF
TRBV10-2	NA	TRBJ2-1	once	TGCGCCAGCAGTGCTTCAGACTTAAACAATGAGCAGTTCTTC	CASSASDLNNEQFF
TRBV7-2	TRBD2	TRBJ2-5	NA	TGTGCCAGCAGCTTAGCGCTCGCGCGGGAGGTAGGGGAGACCCAGTACTTC	CASSLALAREVGETQYF
TRBV3-1/TRBV3-2	NA	TRBJ1-6	NA	TGTGCCAGCAGCCAATACAGACAGACCTATAATTCACCCCTCCACTTT	CASSQYRQTYNSPLHF
TRBV10-2	NA	TRBJ1-5	NA	TGCGCCAGCAGTGAAATTGGGGGGGCCGAGGGGAAGGGGCCCCAGCATTTT	CASSEIGGAEGKGPQHF
TRBV9	NA	TRBJ2-1	NA	TGTGCCAGCAGCGTAGTTGGCTCCTACAATGAGCAGTTCTTC	CASSVVGSYNEQFF
TRBV28	TRBD2	TRBJ2-1	NA	TGTGCCAGCCGACTAGCCACAACCTACAATGAGCAGTTCTTC	CASRLATTYNEQFF
TRBV5-4	TRBD1	TRBJ1-4	NA	TGTGCCAGCAGCAAAGGGACAGGGGGAGGCACTAATGAAAAACTGTTTTTT	CASSKGTGGGTNEKLFF
TRBV28	NA	TRBJ1-2	NA	TGTGCCAGCAGTTTACAGGGGATCGGCTACACCTTC	CASSLQGIGYTF
TRBV29-1	TRBD2	TRBJ2-1	NA	TGCAGCTCCGTAGCGGGAAACTCCTACAATGAGCAGTTCTTC	CSSVAGNSYNEQFF
TRBV3-1/TRBV3-2	TRBD1	TRBJ2-2	NA	TGTGCCAGCACCTTCGGACAGGGCATCACCGGGGAGCTGTTTTTT	CASTFGQGITGELFF
TRBV19	NA	TRBJ1-3	few	TGTGCCAGTCGGACGGACGGAAACACCATATATTTT	CASRTDGNTIYF
TRBV7-2	TRBD1	TRBJ2-7	NA	TGTGCCAGCAGCTTATCGGGACAGAGCTCCTACGAGCAGTACTTC	CASSLSGQSSYEQYF
TRBV7-2	NA	TRBJ2-1	NA	TGTGCCAGCAGCTTATACCCTTTAGGGACGTTGGCGGACAATGAGCAGTTCTTC	CASSLYPLGTLADNEQFF
TRBV28	NA	TRBJ2-5	NA	TGTGCCAGCAGTTTAGAAGAGACCCAGTACTTC	CASSLEETQYF
TRBV7-8	TRBD2	TRBJ2-7	NA	TGTGCCAGCAGCAAAAACCCGGCTAGCGGGCTGTACGAGCAGTACTTC	CASSKNPASGLYEQYF
TRBV27	TRBD2	TRBJ2-3	NA	TGTGCCAGCAGCCCCTGGACTAGCGGGGCCACAGATACGCAGTATTTT	CASSPWTSGATDTQYF
TRBV6-5	TRBD1	TRBJ2-1	NA	TGTGCCAGCGGGCAGGGGGCTTGGGAGCAGTTCTTC	CASGQGAWEQFF
TRBV12-3/TRBV12-4	NA	TRBJ2-5	NA	TGTGCCAGCAGTTTCGTCGGAGAGACCCAGTACTTC	CASSFVGETQYF
TRBV5-6	NA	TRBJ1-1	NA	TGTGCCAGCAGCTTGCCCTGGTTTGACAGAAACACTGAAGCTTTCTTT	CASSLPWFDRNTEAFF
TRBV5-6	NA	TRBJ2-5	NA	TGTGCCAGCAGCCCTAGGGGGTTCCAAGAGACCCAGTACTTC	CASSPRGFQETQYF
TRBV6-1	NA	TRBJ2-7	once	TGTGCCAGCAGTGAAGAGTGGCGGGGACGGGGAGCCAGCGAGCAGTACTTC	CASSEEWRGRGASEQYF
TRBV6-2/TRBV6-3	NA	TRBJ1-5	NA	TGTGCCAGCAGTTACGGGGGGGGAACCAACTTTAAGCCCCAGCATTTT	CASSYGGGTNFKPQHF
TRBV12-2	NA	TRBJ2-7	NA	TGTGCAAGTCGCGCCGGGGACGCCGGTGATGGGGGGGAGCAGTACTTC	CASRAGDAGDGGEQYF
TRBV7-2	TRBD2	TRBJ2-7	NA	TGTGCCAGCAGCCCGACTAGCGGGGTGGGCGAGCAGTACTTC	CASSPTSGVGEQYF
TRBV14	NA	TRBJ2-5	NA	TGTGCCAGCAGCCACGGATCGGGACGCGGGGAGACCCAGTACTTC	CASSHGSGRGETQYF
TRBV11-2	NA	TRBJ2-7	few	TGTGCCAGCAGTTATGGACTCTCCTACGAGCAGTACTTC	CASSYGLSYEQYF
TRBV27	TRBD1	TRBJ2-6	NA	TGTGCCAGCGGTTACCCGGGACAGGGGGCGGAGGGGGCCAACGTCCTGACTTTC	CASGYPGQGAEGANVLTF
TRBV5-1	NA	TRBJ2-7	once	TGCGCCAGCAGCGTAGACAGGATCTACGAGCAGTACTTC	CASSVDRIYEQYF
TRBV2	NA	TRBJ2-7	NA	TGTGCCAGCAGCTATACCTACGAGCAGTACTTC	CASSYTYEQYF
TRBV7-2	NA	TRBJ2-1	few	TGTGCCAGCAGCTTCAGCCCCTCTCTCTACAATGAGCAGTTCTTC	CASSFSPSLYNEQFF
TRBV5-1	TRBD1	TRBJ2-5	NA	TGCGCCAGCAGCTCGATGACAGGGGGCATGGAGACCCAGTACTTC	CASSSMTGGMETQYF
TRBV28	TRBD1	TRBJ1-3	NA	TGTGCCAGCAGACTGGGGACAGCCTTTGGAAACACCATATATTTT	CASRLGTAFGNTIYF
TRBV19	NA	TRBJ2-3	NA	TGTGCCAGTCAAGCAGATACGCAGTATTTT	CASQADTQYF
TRBV27	TRBD1	TRBJ1-5	NA	TGTGCCAGCAGCCCAGGGGGTCAGGGGCAGCCCCAGCATTTT	CASSPGGQGQPQHF
TRBV7-2	TRBD2	TRBJ2-1	NA	TGTGCCAGCAGCGTAGCCCTGAGGACTAGCGGGCGGAACAATGAGCAGTTCTTC	CASSVALRTSGRNNEQFF